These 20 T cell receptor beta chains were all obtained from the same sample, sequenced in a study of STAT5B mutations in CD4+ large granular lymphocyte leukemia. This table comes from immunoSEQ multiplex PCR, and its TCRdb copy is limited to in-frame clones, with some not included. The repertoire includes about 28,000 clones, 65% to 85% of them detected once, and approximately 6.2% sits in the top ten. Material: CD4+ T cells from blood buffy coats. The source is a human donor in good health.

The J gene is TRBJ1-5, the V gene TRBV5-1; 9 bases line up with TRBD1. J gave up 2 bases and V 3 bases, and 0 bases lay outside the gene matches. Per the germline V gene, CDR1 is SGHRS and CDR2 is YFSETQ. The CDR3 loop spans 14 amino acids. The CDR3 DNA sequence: TGCGCCAGCAGCTGGACAGGGGGCAATCAGCCCCAGCATTTT. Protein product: CASSWTGGNQPQHF.

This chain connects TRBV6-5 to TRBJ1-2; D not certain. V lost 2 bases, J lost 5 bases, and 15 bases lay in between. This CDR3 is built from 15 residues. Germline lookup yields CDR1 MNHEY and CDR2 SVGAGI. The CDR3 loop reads CASSYPQDWGYGYTF. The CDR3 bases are TGTGCCAGCAGTTACCCTCAGGACTGGGGTTATGGCTACACCTTC.

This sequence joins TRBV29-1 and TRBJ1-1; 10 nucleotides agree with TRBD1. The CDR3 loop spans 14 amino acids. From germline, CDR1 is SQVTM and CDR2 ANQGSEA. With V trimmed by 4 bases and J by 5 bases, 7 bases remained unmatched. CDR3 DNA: TGCAGCGTTGCCCGGGACAGGGGTCTGACTGAAGCTTTCTTT. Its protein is CSVARDRGLTEAFF. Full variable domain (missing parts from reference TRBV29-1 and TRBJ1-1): SAVISQKPSRDICQRGTSLTIQCQVDSQVTMMFWYRQQPGQSLTLIATANQGSEATYESGFVIDKFPISRPNLTFSTLTVSNMSPEDSSIYLCSVARDRGLTEAFFGQGTRLTVV.

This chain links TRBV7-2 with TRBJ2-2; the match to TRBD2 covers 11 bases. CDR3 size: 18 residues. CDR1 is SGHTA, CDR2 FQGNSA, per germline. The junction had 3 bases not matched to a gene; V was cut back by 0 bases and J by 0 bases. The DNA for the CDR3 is TGTGCCAGCAGCTTAGCGCTAGCGGGGGGCGCGAACACCGGGGAGCTGTTTTTT. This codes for CASSLALAGGANTGELFF.

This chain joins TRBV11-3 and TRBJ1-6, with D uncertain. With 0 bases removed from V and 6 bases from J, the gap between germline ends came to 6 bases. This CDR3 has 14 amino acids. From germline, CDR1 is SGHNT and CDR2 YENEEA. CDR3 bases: TGTGCCAGCAGCTTAGACGGTAGTAATTCACCCCTCCACTTT. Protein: CASSLDGSNSPLHF.

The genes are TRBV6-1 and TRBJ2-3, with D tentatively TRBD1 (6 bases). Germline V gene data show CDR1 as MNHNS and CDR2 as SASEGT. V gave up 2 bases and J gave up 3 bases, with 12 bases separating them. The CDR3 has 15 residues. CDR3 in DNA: TGTGCCAGCAGTGAACAAGGGGGTGGGACAGATACGCAGTATTTT. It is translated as CASSEQGGGTDTQYF.

The chain's CDR3 is CASSLTHGQSEAFF. The CDR3 DNA is TGTGCCAGCAGCTTAACACACGGACAGAGTGAAGCTTTCTTT. The genes are TRBV13 and TRBJ1-1, with D tentatively TRBD1 (6 bases). V was cut by 2 bases and J by 7 bases, with 14 bases left in between. The CDR3 contains 14 residues. The V gene's germline CDR1 is PRHDT and CDR2 FYEKMQ (reference sequence).

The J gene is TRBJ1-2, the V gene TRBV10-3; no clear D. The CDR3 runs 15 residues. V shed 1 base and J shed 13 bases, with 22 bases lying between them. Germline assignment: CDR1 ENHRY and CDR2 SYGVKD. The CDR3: CAISELDVDRVFLTF. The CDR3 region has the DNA TGTGCCATCAGTGAGTTGGATGTCGACCGAGTTTTCCTCACCTTC.

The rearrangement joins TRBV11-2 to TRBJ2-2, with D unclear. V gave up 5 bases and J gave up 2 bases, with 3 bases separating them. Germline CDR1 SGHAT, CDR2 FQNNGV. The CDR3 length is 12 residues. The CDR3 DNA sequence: TGTGCCAGCAGCGTAAACACCGGGGAGCTGTTTTTT. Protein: CASSVNTGELFF. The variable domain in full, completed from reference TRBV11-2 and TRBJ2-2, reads EAGVAQSPRYKIIEKRQSVAFWCNPISGHATLYWYQQILGQGPKLLIQFQNNGVVDDSQLPKDRFSAERLKGVDSTLKIQPAKLEDSAVYLCASSVNTGELFFGEGSRLTVL.

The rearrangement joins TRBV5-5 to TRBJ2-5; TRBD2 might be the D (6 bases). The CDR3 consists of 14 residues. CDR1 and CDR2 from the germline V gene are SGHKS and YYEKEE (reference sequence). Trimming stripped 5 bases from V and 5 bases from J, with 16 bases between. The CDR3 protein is CASSPGLAVETQYF. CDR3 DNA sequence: TGTGCCAGCAGTCCGGGGTTAGCGGTGGAGACCCAGTACTTC.

The CDR3 DNA reads as TGTGCCAGCAGCTTAGGGTCCGGGACAGGGGCTGAAAAACTGTTTTTT. This encodes CASSLGSGTGAEKLFF. The chain joins TRBV7-9 to TRBJ1-4, with 10 positions matching TRBD1. Germline-derived CDR1 and CDR2 are SEHNR and FQNEAQ (reference sequence). J was trimmed by 7 bases and V by 1 base; bases with no gene match: 6. The length of the CDR3 is 16 residues.

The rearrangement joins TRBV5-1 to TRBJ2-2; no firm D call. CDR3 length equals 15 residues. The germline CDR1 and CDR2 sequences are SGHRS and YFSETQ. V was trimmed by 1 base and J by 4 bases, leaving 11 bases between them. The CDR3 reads CASSLSTPGTGELFF. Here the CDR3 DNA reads TGCGCCAGCAGCTTGTCGACGCCGGGCACCGGGGAGCTGTTTTTT.

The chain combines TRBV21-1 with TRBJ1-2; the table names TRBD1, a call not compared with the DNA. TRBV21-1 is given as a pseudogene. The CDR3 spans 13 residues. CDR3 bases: TGTGCCAGCAGCAATGGGCAGGGCCGGGGCTACACCTTC. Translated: CASSNGQGRGYTF.

In DNA, the CDR3 is TGTGCCATAACTCAAAATGAAAAACTGTTTTTT. It yields the protein CAITQNEKLFF. The V and J genes are TRBV28 and TRBJ1-4; no definite D call. CDR1 MDHEN and CDR2 SYDVKM come from the germline V gene. The length of the CDR3 is 11 residues. Trimming shortened V by 10 bases and J by 5 bases, and 8 bases separated the two germline ends.

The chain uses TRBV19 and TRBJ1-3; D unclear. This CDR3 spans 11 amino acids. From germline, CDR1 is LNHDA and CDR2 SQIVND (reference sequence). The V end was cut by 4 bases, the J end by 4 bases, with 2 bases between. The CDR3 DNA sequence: TGTGCCAGTAGTACAGGAAACACCATATATTTT. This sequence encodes CASSTGNTIYF. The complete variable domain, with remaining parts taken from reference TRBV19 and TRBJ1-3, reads DGGITQSPKYLFRKEGQNVTLSCEQNLNHDAMYWYRQDPGQGLRLIYYSQIVNDFQKGDIAEGYSVSREKKESFPLTVTSAQKNPTAFYLCASSTGNTIYFGEGSWLTVV.

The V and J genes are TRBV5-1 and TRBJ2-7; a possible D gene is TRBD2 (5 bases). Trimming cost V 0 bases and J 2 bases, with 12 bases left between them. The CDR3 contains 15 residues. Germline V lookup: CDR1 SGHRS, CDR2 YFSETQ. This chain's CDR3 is CASSLGRVEPYEQYF. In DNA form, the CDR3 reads TGCGCCAGCAGCTTGGGGCGGGTTGAACCCTACGAGCAGTACTTC.

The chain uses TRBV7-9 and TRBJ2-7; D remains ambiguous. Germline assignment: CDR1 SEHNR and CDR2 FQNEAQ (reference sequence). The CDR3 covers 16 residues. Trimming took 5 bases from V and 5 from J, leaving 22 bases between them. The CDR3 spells CASSPRRAEATHEQYF. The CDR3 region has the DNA TGTGCCAGCAGCCCCCGCCGGGCAGAAGCAACCCACGAGCAGTACTTC.

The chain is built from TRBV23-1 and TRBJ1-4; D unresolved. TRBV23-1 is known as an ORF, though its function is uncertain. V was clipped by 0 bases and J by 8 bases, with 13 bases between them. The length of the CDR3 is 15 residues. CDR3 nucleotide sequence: TGCGCCAGCAGTCAATCGAGGGCCCGCTGGGAAAAACTGTTTTTT. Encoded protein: CASSQSRARWEKLFF.

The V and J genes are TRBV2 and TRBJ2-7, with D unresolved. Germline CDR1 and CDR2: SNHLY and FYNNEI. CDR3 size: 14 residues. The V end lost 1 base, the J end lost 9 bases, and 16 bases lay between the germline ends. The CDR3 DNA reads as TGTGCCAGCAGTGAAGACAGAGGACGTTTACTGCAGTACTTC. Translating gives CASSEDRGRLLQYF.

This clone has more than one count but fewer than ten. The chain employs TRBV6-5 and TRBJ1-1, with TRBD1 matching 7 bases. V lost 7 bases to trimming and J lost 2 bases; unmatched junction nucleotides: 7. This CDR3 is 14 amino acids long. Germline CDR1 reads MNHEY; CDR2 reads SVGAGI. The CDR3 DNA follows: TGTGCCAGCACCCGGGGACAGACAAACACTGAAGCTTTCTTT. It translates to CASTRGQTNTEAFF.